Following are 24 T cell receptor beta chains from one sample sequenced in a study of blood T cells in healthy people across ages. The second PCR ran about 6 to 12 cycles with a sample-barcoded 5' primer and J-beta primers. From the 5' RACE reads, TCRdb called clonotypes with MiXCR, one entry per CDR3 protein. The sample carries 1.8 million or so distinct CDR3 sequences, about two fifths recorded once. The source material was blood. These receptors all come from a human donor in good health.

This clonotype was detected a few times. This sequence joins TRBV5-4 and TRBJ2-7; 8 bases match TRBD2. This CDR3 is built from 16 residues. Per germline, CDR1 SGHNT and CDR2 YYREEE (reference sequence). V dropped 1 base and J dropped 2; count of bases not matched to a gene: 8. CDR3 coding DNA: TGTGCCAGCAGCTTGAGGTCAGCGGGGGAGACCTACGAGCAGTACTTC. This gives the protein CASSLRSAGETYEQYF.

This clonotype occurred once. V usage is TRBV7-2 and J usage is TRBJ2-1; weak D call: TRBD1 (5 bases). In germline, CDR1 is SGHTA, CDR2 FQGNSA. The V end lost 0 bases, the J end lost 14 bases, and 14 bases lay between the germline ends. The CDR3 runs to 13 residues. The CDR3 here is CASSLAGQGVKFF. CDR3 in DNA: TGTGCCAGCAGCTTAGCAGGACAAGGCGTCAAGTTCTTC. Filled out from reference TRBV7-2 and TRBJ2-1, the complete variable domain reads GAGVSQSPSNKVTEKGKDVELRCDPISGHTALYWYRQSLGQGLEFLIYFQGNSAPDKSGLPSDRFSAERTGGSVSTLTIQRTQQEDSAVYLCASSLAGQGVKFFGPGTRLTVL.

V usage is TRBV5-1 and J usage is TRBJ2-3; TRBD2 matches 8 bases. The CDR3 has 18 amino acids. Unmatched junction bases numbered 9, after V lost 0 bases and J lost 0 bases. CDR1 is SGHRS, CDR2 YFSETQ, per germline. The CDR3 DNA reads TGCGCCAGCAGCTTGGTTAGCGGGGTCCCATCGAGCACAGATACGCAGTATTTT. Protein: CASSLVSGVPSSTDTQYF.

About this clonotype: One end of the junction does not line up with germline, which may come from a read error. The J gene is TRBJ1-5, the V gene TRBV4-1; 7 bases map to TRBD1. Germline V gene data show CDR1 as MGHRA and CDR2 as YSYEKL. CDR3 size: 15 residues. As DNA, the CDR3 is TGCGCCGGCAGCCACCCCGGGACAGTCAATCAGCCCCAGCATTTT. As protein: CAGSHPGTVNQPQHF.

This clonotype has only a few counts. The chain couples TRBV5-1 to TRBJ1-2, with D perhaps TRBD1 (6 bases). Germline V gene lookup returns CDR1 SGHRS and CDR2 YFSETQ. This CDR3 is 14 amino acids long. Between the trimmed V and J ends, which lost 5 bases and 6 bases, there was a span of 17 bases. CDR3 sequence (DNA): TGCGCCAGCAGTCCCGGACAGCAGCTGGATGGCTACACCTTC. Protein: CASSPGQQLDGYTF.

The genes are TRBV6-6 and TRBJ2-3, with D perhaps TRBD1 (6 bases). CDR3 length: 13 residues. V was clipped by 8 bases and J by 2 bases, with 11 bases between them. CDR1 and CDR2 from the germline V gene are MNHNY and SVGAGI (reference sequence). CDR3 sequence reads: CASGGLTTDTQYF. The CDR3 region has the DNA TGTGCCAGCGGGGGCCTTACCACAGATACGCAGTATTTT.

The V call is TRBV7-3, the J call TRBJ1-2; 7 bases align to TRBD1. Trimming removed 3 bases from V and 3 bases from J; junction bases left unmatched: 10. Germline CDR1 and CDR2: SGHTA and FQGTGA. The CDR3 is 16 residues long. Here the CDR3 reads CASSLPPRQGDYGYTF. CDR3 nucleotide sequence: TGTGCCAGCAGCTTGCCCCCTCGACAGGGCGACTATGGCTACACCTTC.

In the case of this clonotype: The junction does not match germline at one end; this may be a read error. The rearrangement joins TRBV6-5 to TRBJ1-1; the D gene is possibly TRBD1 (6 bases). This CDR3 spans 13 amino acids. Germline values: CDR1 MNHEY, CDR2 SVGAGI. This CDR3 reads CAGSYVGAAEAFF. The CDR3 bases are TGTGCCGGCAGTTACGTGGGGGCAGCTGAAGCTTTCTTT.

The chain links TRBV10-3 to TRBJ2-7; weak D call: TRBD2 (6 bases). CDR1 is ENHRY, CDR2 SYGVKD, per germline. V was shortened by 6 bases and J by 3 bases, with 15 bases between the two germline ends. This CDR3 is built from 14 residues. CDR3 amino acids: CAISLSEGNYEQYF. The DNA for the CDR3 is TGTGCCATCAGCCTTTCGGAGGGTAACTACGAGCAGTACTTC.

This clonotype was detected a few times. This may come from a read error, since a much larger clone is one base off. The gene calls are TRBV3-1 and TRBJ1-2; TRBD1 might be the D (5 bases). Trimming shortened V by 3 bases and J by 4 bases, and 9 bases separated the two germline ends. The germline V gene encodes CDR1 LGHDT and CDR2 YNNKEL (reference sequence). This CDR3 spans 13 amino acids. The CDR3 DNA reads TGTGCCAGCAGCCAGGGGGACGGCTATGGCTACACCTTC. It translates to CASSQGDGYGYTF.

The chain combines TRBV4-3 with TRBJ1-3, with D unclear. Germline CDR1 LGHNA, CDR2 YSLEER. CDR3 length: 13 residues. V dropped 0 bases and J dropped 9 bases, with 9 bases sitting between them. The CDR3: CASSQDLVGTIYF. CDR3 coding DNA: TGCGCCAGCAGCCAAGACCTGGTGGGCACCATATATTTT.

This sequence joins TRBV27 and TRBJ1-2; possible D gene TRBD1, 6 bases. The CDR3 length is 14 residues. Germline-derived CDR1 and CDR2 are MNHEY and SMNVEV (reference sequence). V lost 0 bases and J 2 bases, leaving 7 bases between the germline ends. The CDR3 region has the DNA TGTGCCAGCAGTTTATCGGACAGCAACTATGGCTACACCTTC. This codes for CASSLSDSNYGYTF.

V gene TRBV7-9 combines with J gene TRBJ2-7, with TRBD1 matching 10 bases. Per the germline V gene, CDR1 is SEHNR and CDR2 is FQNEAQ (reference sequence). J was trimmed by 5 bases and V by 4 bases; bases with no gene match: 8. There are 15 residues in the CDR3. Here the CDR3 reads CASSSVLTGGDEQYF. The CDR3 DNA reads TGTGCCAGCAGCTCAGTACTGACAGGGGGCGACGAGCAGTACTTC.

The chain has TRBV7-2 and TRBJ2-1, with 8 bases matching TRBD2. The germline V gene has CDR1 SGHTA and CDR2 FQGNSA. The CDR3 is 16 amino acids. After removal of 4 bases from V and 3 bases from J, the junction contained 8 bases not matched to a gene. CDR3 protein: CASSWAGGGLYNEQFF. The CDR3 nucleotides read TGTGCCAGCAGCTGGGCGGGCGGGGGGCTCTACAATGAGCAGTTCTTC. Variable domain in full (rest from reference TRBV7-2 and TRBJ2-1): GAGVSQSPSNKVTEKGKDVELRCDPISGHTALYWYRQSLGQGLEFLIYFQGNSAPDKSGLPSDRFSAERTGGSVSTLTIQRTQQEDSAVYLCASSWAGGGLYNEQFFGPGTRLTVL.

This clonotype was detected only a few times. The V call is TRBV7-2, the J call TRBJ1-2; D unresolved. V shed 5 bases and J shed 8 bases, with 18 bases lying between them. The germline V gene encodes CDR1 SGHTA and CDR2 FQGNSA. The CDR3 runs 14 residues. The CDR3 region has the DNA TGTGCCAGCAGCGACCGGGAGAATCTGGGCGGCTACACCTTC. As protein: CASSDRENLGGYTF.

V gene TRBV5-1 combines with J gene TRBJ1-1; D unclear. This CDR3 has 13 residues. V lost 3 bases and J lost 0, with 6 bases in between. Per germline, CDR1 SGHRS and CDR2 YFSETQ. The CDR3 bases are TGCGCCAGCAGCTGGCAATTGAACACTGAAGCTTTCTTT. As protein: CASSWQLNTEAFF. The full variable domain, in which reference TRBV5-1 and TRBJ1-1 provide the parts outside the CDR3, is KAGVTQTPRYLIKTRGQQVTLSCSPISGHRSVSWYQQTPGQGLQFLFEYFSETQRNKGNFPGRFSGRQFSNSRSEMNVSTLELGDSALYLCASSWQLNTEAFFGQGTRLTVV.

Only a few counts were recorded for this clonotype. V and J are TRBV6-5 and TRBJ2-5; 10 nucleotides align to TRBD1. In germline, CDR1 is MNHEY, CDR2 SVGAGI. Trimming at V came to 1 base and at J to 1 base, leaving 9 bases not matched to a gene. This CDR3 comprises 18 residues. CDR3 sequence reads: CASSYFPATGGLQETQYF. DNA for the CDR3: TGTGCCAGCAGTTACTTTCCCGCGACAGGGGGCCTCCAAGAGACCCAGTACTTC.

This clonotype was seen more than once but under ten times. The rearrangement joins TRBV5-1 to TRBJ2-7; 10 bases map to TRBD1. V lost 4 bases and J lost 7; bases outside the gene matches: 8. This CDR3 is 14 amino acids long. Germline CDR1 SGHRS, CDR2 YFSETQ. The CDR3 DNA sequence: TGCGCCAGCAGCCAAGGACAGGGGGTAAGGGAGCAGTACTTC. Translating gives CASSQGQGVREQYF.

The genes are TRBV7-9 and TRBJ2-1; TRBD1 is a possible D gene (5 bases). With 5 bases removed from V and 4 bases from J, the gap between germline ends came to 21 bases. The V gene's germline CDR1 is SEHNR and CDR2 FQNEAQ (reference sequence). This CDR3 spans 17 amino acids. The DNA of the CDR3 is TGTGCCAGCAGCCGTGGTAAACAGGCCTTCGAGTACAATGAGCAGTTCTTC. It translates to CASSRGKQAFEYNEQFF.

This chain uses TRBV6-6 with TRBJ1-1; possibly TRBD1 for D (6 bases). The CDR3 is 16 residues long. From germline, CDR1 is MNHNY and CDR2 SVGAGI (reference sequence). Trimming removed 2 bases at V and 1 base at J, with 14 bases between. CDR3 amino acids: CASSYEAGEGNTEAFF. The CDR3 DNA reads as TGTGCCAGCAGTTACGAAGCAGGGGAGGGGAACACTGAAGCTTTCTTT.

J is TRBJ2-1 and V is TRBV27; D unresolved. This CDR3 has 14 amino acids. The germline V gene encodes CDR1 MNHEY and CDR2 SMNVEV (reference sequence). Trimming removed 4 bases from V and 7 bases from J, with 14 bases in between. CDR3 amino acids: CASSSIGMGNEQFF. The CDR3 nucleotides are TGTGCCAGCAGTTCGATCGGCATGGGAAATGAGCAGTTCTTC.

This clonotype has more than one count but fewer than ten. The V gene is TRBV12-3 or TRBV12-4, the J gene TRBJ1-2, with D perhaps TRBD1 (5 bases). This CDR3 region has 15 residues. With 3 bases removed from V and 2 bases from J, the gap between germline ends came to 13 bases. As DNA, the CDR3 is TGTGCCAGCAGTTTCGCCTGGGGGAAGAACTATGGCTACACCTTC. Translating it yields CASSFAWGKNYGYTF.

The V and J genes are TRBV5-1 and TRBJ2-4; D is perhaps TRBD2 (6 bases). Germline CDR1 and CDR2: SGHRS and YFSETQ. Deletions cut 1 base from V and 5 bases from J, with 10 bases between. This CDR3 has 14 residues. This chain's CDR3 is CASSLSTGENIQYF. CDR3 nucleotides: TGCGCCAGCAGCTTGTCTACGGGAGAAAACATTCAGTACTTC.

This clonotype showed up just a few times. The chain uses TRBV7-2 and TRBJ2-7; 10 positions agree with TRBD1. Germline CDR1 SGHTA, CDR2 FQGNSA. This CDR3 is 16 amino acids long. V lost 1 base, J lost 3 bases, and 6 bases stayed unmatched. This CDR3 is CASSLGTGTGVYEQYF. The CDR3 DNA sequence: TGTGCCAGCAGCTTAGGGACTGGGACAGGGGTCTACGAGCAGTACTTC.